A selection of T cell receptor beta chains follows, all from one sample in a study of regulatory and conventional T cells in RAG deficiency. TCRdb's table, derived via immunoSEQ multiplex PCR, lists solely in-frame clones and lacks some. The sample shows some 21,000 clones, just under 95% of them seen only once. This sample also appeared in a second study, on regulatory T cells.

The sequenced sample was CD4+ T cells sorted from blood. These receptors all come from a human donor in good health. Both conserved end residues are part of each CDR3. Each record gives: J gene, clone size, V gene, D gene, CDR3 protein, CDR3 DNA. D genes are given only for firm matches. Expanded clones get a size class; other rows say once, few or many, or leave the size out.

j_call: TRBJ1-1; clone_size: .; v_call: TRBV5-1; d_call: .; cdr3_aa: CASSRDGDTEAFF; cdr3_nt: TGCGCCAGCAGCCGGGATGGGGACACTGAAGCTTTCTTT
j_call: TRBJ1-3; clone_size: .; v_call: TRBV6-6; d_call: .; cdr3_aa: CASSNLGAYPGNTIYF; cdr3_nt: TGTGCCAGCAGTAACTTAGGGGCCTACCCTGGAAACACCATATATTTT
j_call: TRBJ2-6; clone_size: .; v_call: TRBV13; d_call: .; cdr3_aa: CASSLGAGANVLTF; cdr3_nt: TGTGCCAGCAGCTTAGGCGCTGGGGCCAACGTCCTGACTTTC
j_call: TRBJ2-7; clone_size: once; v_call: TRBV13; d_call: TRBD2; cdr3_aa: CASSFGRWGGYPYEQYF; cdr3_nt: TGTGCCAGCAGCTTTGGACGTTGGGGGGGGTATCCTTACGAGCAGTACTTC
j_call: TRBJ2-4; clone_size: .; v_call: TRBV4-1; d_call: .; cdr3_aa: CASSPGGRAKNIQYF; cdr3_nt: TGCGCCAGCAGCCCGGGGGGCCGGGCCAAAAACATTCAGTACTTC
j_call: TRBJ1-1; clone_size: .; v_call: TRBV19; d_call: TRBD1; cdr3_aa: CASSYDRGANTEAFF; cdr3_nt: TGTGCCAGTAGTTATGACAGGGGCGCGAACACTGAAGCTTTCTTT
j_call: TRBJ1-1; clone_size: .; v_call: TRBV11-2; d_call: TRBD1; cdr3_aa: CASSLGKGQGATEAFF; cdr3_nt: TGTGCCAGCAGCTTAGGAAAGGGCCAGGGGGCTACTGAAGCTTTCTTT
j_call: TRBJ2-3; clone_size: once; v_call: TRBV6-5; d_call: .; cdr3_aa: CASSYSSLRTDTQYF; cdr3_nt: TGTGCCAGCAGTTACTCATCGCTGCGCACAGATACGCAGTATTTT
j_call: TRBJ1-1; clone_size: .; v_call: TRBV6-5; d_call: .; cdr3_aa: CASSYSTDMNTEAFF; cdr3_nt: TGTGCCAGCAGTTACTCGACGGACATGAACACTGAAGCTTTCTTT
j_call: TRBJ2-7; clone_size: .; v_call: TRBV7-8; d_call: .; cdr3_aa: CASSLGGWEQYF; cdr3_nt: TGTGCCAGCAGCTTAGGAGGTTGGGAGCAGTACTTC
j_call: TRBJ1-2; clone_size: .; v_call: TRBV6-5; d_call: .; cdr3_aa: CASSYLGELGYTF; cdr3_nt: TGTGCCAGCAGTTACTTAGGGGAACTTGGCTACACCTTC
j_call: TRBJ1-3; clone_size: .; v_call: TRBV11-2; d_call: .; cdr3_aa: CASKMYSGNTIYF; cdr3_nt: TGTGCCAGCAAGATGTACTCTGGAAACACCATATATTTT
j_call: TRBJ1-4; clone_size: .; v_call: TRBV10-3; d_call: .; cdr3_aa: CAISPSGAGEKLFF; cdr3_nt: TGTGCCATCAGTCCCTCGGGGGCAGGGGAAAAACTGTTTTTT
j_call: TRBJ2-7; clone_size: .; v_call: TRBV23-1; d_call: TRBD1; cdr3_aa: CASSPRDRGPSYEQYF; cdr3_nt: TGCGCCAGCAGTCCCCGGGACAGGGGACCCTCCTACGAGCAGTACTTC
j_call: TRBJ2-5; clone_size: .; v_call: TRBV5-1; d_call: TRBD2; cdr3_aa: CASSLAGAGGQETQYF; cdr3_nt: TGCGCCAGCAGCTTGGCAGGAGCGGGAGGGCAAGAGACCCAGTACTTC
j_call: TRBJ2-1; clone_size: .; v_call: TRBV18; d_call: TRBD2; cdr3_aa: CASSSGLAGGNEQFF; cdr3_nt: TGTGCCAGCTCATCGGGACTAGCGGGAGGCAATGAGCAGTTCTTC
j_call: TRBJ1-5; clone_size: .; v_call: TRBV30; d_call: .; cdr3_aa: CAWSVRGGPPGAQHF; cdr3_nt: TGTGCCTGGAGTGTACGAGGCGGACCTCCGGGGGCCCAGCATTTT